This T cell receptor (beta chain) was recovered during a study of human T cells and chemical hapten exposure. As for the study in general: 2% DPC applied to a 2 cm by 2 cm arm area sensitized donors. Mainly, slight library volume differences in the pool made TCR yields vary. Findings and caveats of the study: With regard to DPC sensitization, TCRs above 1 in 1000 frequency did not change.

This clonotype appeared a few times. The antigen remains unidentified. The V gene lost 1 base and the J gene lost 5 bases, with 14 bases spanning the gap. Germline V gene lookup returns CDR1 SGHTA and CDR2 FQGNSA. The CDR3 length is 15 residues. Unique molecular identifiers were linked by the library to individual cDNA molecules. TCRdb itself ran the RACE reads through MiXCR, one entry per CDR3 protein. This sample has fewer than 60,000 distinct CDR3 sequences, with around 11% found just once. Described time point: pre-sensitization, week 0. Treatment here: therapeutic diphenylcyclopropenone sensitization with weekly scalp DPC.

This sample comprised whole blood, obtained in connection with sensitization to the hapten diphenylcyclopropenone (DPC). V usage is TRBV7-2 and J usage is TRBJ1-1; D is perhaps TRBD1 (6 bases). This clonotype originated in a woman aged 40-49 years with alopecia areata. Some clones in this sample may be carry-over from other donors' samples. DNA of the CDR3: TGTGCCAGCAGCTTAGAGGGGGGAAAAGGGACTGAAGCTTTCTTT. Translated: CASSLEGGKGTEAFF.